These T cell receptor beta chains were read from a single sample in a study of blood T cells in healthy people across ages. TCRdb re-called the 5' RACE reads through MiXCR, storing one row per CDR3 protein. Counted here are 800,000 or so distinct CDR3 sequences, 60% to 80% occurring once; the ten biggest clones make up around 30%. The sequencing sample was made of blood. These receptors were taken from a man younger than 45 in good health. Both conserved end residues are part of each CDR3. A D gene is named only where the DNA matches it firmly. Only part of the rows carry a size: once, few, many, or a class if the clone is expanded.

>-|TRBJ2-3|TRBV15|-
TGTGCCACCAGCTCTCTAGGGGCAGGGAGCACAGATACGCAGTATTTT
CATSSLGAGSTDTQYF
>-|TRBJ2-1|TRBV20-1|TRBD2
TGCAGTGCTGATAGCGGGGGGTCCGGGAATGAGCAGTTCTTC
CSADSGGSGNEQFF
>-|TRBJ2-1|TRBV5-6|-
TGTGCCAGCAGCTCTGTGGTCCACAATGAGCAGTTCTTC
CASSSVVHNEQFF
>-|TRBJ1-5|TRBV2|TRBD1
TGTGCCAGCAGTGAAAGTGGTGGACAGGGCAATCAGCCCCAGCATTTT
CASSESGGQGNQPQHF
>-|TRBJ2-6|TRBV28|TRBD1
TGTGCCAGCAGTCTGCCCCAGGGGGCGCCTGGGGCCAACGTCCTGACTTTC
CASSLPQGAPGANVLTF
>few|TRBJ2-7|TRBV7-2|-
TGTGCCAGCAGCCCCGCGGCAGGGAACTCCTACGAGCAGTACTTC
CASSPAAGNSYEQYF
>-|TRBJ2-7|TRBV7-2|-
TGTGCCAGCAGCCTCATCAGTGAATACGAGCAGTACTTC
CASSLISEYEQYF
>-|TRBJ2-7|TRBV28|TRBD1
TGTGCCAGCAGTTTAAGGGGGCCCGTGGGGATGTACGAGCAGTACTTC
CASSLRGPVGMYEQYF
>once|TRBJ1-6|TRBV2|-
TGTGCCAGCAGTGAAGACAGGGAAGCTTCACCCCTCCACTTT
CASSEDREASPLHF
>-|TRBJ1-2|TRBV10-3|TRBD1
TGTGCCATCAGTGAGTCTGGAACAGGGGAAGGCTATGGCTACACCTTC
CAISESGTGEGYGYTF
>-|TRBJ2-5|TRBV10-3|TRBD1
TGTGCCTCCTCCGGGACAGTGTCCCAAGAGACCCAGTACTTC
CASSGTVSQETQYF
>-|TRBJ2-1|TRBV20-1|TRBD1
TGCAGTGCTAGATCCCCACAGGGGAAGAATGAGCAGTTCTTC
CSARSPQGKNEQFF
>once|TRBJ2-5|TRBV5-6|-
TGTGCCAGCAGCTCCGGGACGCCCAAAGAGACCCAGTACTTC
CASSSGTPKETQYF
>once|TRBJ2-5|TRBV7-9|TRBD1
TGTGCCAGCAGCATCAGACAGGGGTCGGGAGAGACCCAGTACTTC
CASSIRQGSGETQYF
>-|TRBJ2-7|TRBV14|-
TGTGCCAGCAGCCAAGATTTTGCGTCCCCGGGGCTTTTCACCTACGAGCAGTACTTC
CASSQDFASPGLFTYEQYF
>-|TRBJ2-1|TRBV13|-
TGTGCCAGCAGCTTTGTCGGACAAAAGCAGTTCTTC
CASSFVGQKQFF
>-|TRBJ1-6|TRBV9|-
TGTGCCAGCAGCCCAAGCAACGTTGAGCTATCACCCCTCCACTTT
CASSPSNVELSPLHF
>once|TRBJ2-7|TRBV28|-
TGTGCCAGCAGTTTTTGGGGGGGCGCCTACGAGCAGTACTTC
CASSFWGGAYEQYF
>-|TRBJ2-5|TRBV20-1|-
TGCAGTGCTCCAGAGGTTGCTAGTCTACAAGAGACCCAGTACTTC
CSAPEVASLQETQYF
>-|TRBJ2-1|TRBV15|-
TGTGCCACCGGGCAGGGGAGGAACAATGAGCAGTTCTTC
CATGQGRNNEQFF
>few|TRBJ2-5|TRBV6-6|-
TGTGCCAGCAGTTACAGGTCACCGGGCGCCGAGACCCAGTACTTC
CASSYRSPGAETQYF
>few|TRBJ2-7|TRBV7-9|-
TGTGCCAGCAGCATGACAGCTTTCGAGCAGTACTTC
CASSMTAFEQYF
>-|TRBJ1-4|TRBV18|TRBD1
TGTGCCAGCTCACCAAGGACAGGGATTGAAAAACTGTTTTTT
CASSPRTGIEKLFF
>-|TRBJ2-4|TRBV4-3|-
TGCGCCAGCAGCCCATGGCAGGGGCCGGACATTCAGTACTTC
CASSPWQGPDIQYF
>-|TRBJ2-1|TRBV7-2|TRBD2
TGTGCCAGCAGCTTAGCCAATGCGGGGGAGTCCAATGAGCAGTTCTTC
CASSLANAGESNEQFF
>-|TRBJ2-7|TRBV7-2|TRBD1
TGTGCCAGCAGCAAGGACAGGGCCGCCTACGAGCAGTACTTC
CASSKDRAAYEQYF
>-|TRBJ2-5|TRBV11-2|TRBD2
TGTGCCAGCAGCTCAGGGACTAGCGGGGGACAAGAGACCCAGTACTTC
CASSSGTSGGQETQYF
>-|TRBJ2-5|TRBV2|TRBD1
TGTGCCAGCAGTGAAGATGGGACAGGAGCAGAGACCCAGTACTTC
CASSEDGTGAETQYF
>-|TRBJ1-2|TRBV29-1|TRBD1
TGCAGCGTTGAAGATCGGCAGGGGGGTGGCTACACCTTC
CSVEDRQGGGYTF
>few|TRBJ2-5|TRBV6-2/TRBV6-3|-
TGTGCCAGCAGTTACAAGTTCAGGGTAGGAGAGACCCAGTACTTC
CASSYKFRVGETQYF
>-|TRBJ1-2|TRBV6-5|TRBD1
TGTGCCAGCAGTTACACGGACAGGGATGACTATGGCTACACCTTC
CASSYTDRDDYGYTF
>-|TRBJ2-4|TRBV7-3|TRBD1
TGTGCCAGCAGCCGCCAACAGGGGAGTGGGCAGTACTTC
CASSRQQGSGQYF
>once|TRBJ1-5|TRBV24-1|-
TGTGCCGCCAGGGCCTGGCCCCAGCATTTT
CAARAWPQHF
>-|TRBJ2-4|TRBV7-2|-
TGTGCCAGCAGCTTAGGGTTAGGGGGGGCGGTCATTCAGTACTTC
CASSLGLGGAVIQYF
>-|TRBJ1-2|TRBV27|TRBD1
TGTACCAGCAGTTCCCGCCGGACAGGTCTGGACTATGGCTACACCTTC
CTSSSRRTGLDYGYTF
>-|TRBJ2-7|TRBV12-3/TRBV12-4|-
TGTGCCAGCAGTTTAGGCGGGCAGAGCTCCTACGAGCAGAACTTC
CASSLGGQSSYEQNF
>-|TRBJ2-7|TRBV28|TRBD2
TGTGCTAGCACCCGAGTAGCGGGGAGATACGAGCAGTACTTC
CASTRVAGRYEQYF
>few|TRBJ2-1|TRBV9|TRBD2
TGTGCCAGCAGCGCCCGAGCGGGGCATGAGCAGTTCTTC
CASSARAGHEQFF
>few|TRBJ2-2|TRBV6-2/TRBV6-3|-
TGTGCCAGCAGACCACAGGTTTTCGGCGGGGAGCTGTTTTTT
CASRPQVFGGELFF
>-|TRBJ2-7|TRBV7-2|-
TGTGCCAGCAGCCCGACCACAGGGCAGCAGTACTTC
CASSPTTGQQYF
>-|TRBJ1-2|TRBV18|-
TGTGCCAGCTCACCTGAGGAACGGGGGGCTGGAGGCTACACCTTC
CASSPEERGAGGYTF
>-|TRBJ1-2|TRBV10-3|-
TGTGCCATCAGTGAGTCGACTCAGGCCGCCGGCACCTTC
CAISESTQAAGTF
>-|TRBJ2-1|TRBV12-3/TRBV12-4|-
TGTGCCAGCAGTTTAACCAGGGACAATGAGCAGTTCTTC
CASSLTRDNEQFF
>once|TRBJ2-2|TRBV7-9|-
TGTGCCAGCAGCGCTCCTACCGGGGAGCTGTTTTTT
CASSAPTGELFF
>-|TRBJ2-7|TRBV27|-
TGTGCCAGCAGTTTTAACCCCCGGGTTAGTCACGAGCAGTACTTC
CASSFNPRVSHEQYF
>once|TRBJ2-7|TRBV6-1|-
TGTGCCAGCAGTGAAATCGGCGGTGGCACCTACGAGCAGTACTTC
CASSEIGGGTYEQYF
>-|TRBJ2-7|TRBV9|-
TGTGCCAGCAGCGTAAGCCGCTCCAGAGGGCAGTACTTC
CASSVSRSRGQYF
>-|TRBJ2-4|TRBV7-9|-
TGTGCCAGCAGCTTAGGTGGTGGGGATCAGGACATTCAGTACTTC
CASSLGGGDQDIQYF
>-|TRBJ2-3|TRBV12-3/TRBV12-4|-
TGTGCCAGCAGGGTAGCGTCTCGGCTCACAGATACGCAGTATTTT
CASRVASRLTDTQYF
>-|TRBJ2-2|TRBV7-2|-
TGTGCCAGCAGCACTTGGTTCAACACCGGGGAGCTGTTTTTT
CASSTWFNTGELFF
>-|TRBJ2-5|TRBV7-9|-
TGTGCCAGCAGCTTAGCGCGTTTAGGGGAGACCCAGTACTTC
CASSLARLGETQYF
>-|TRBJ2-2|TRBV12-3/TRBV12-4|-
TGTGCCAGCAGTTTACCCTCAAACACCGGGGAGCTGTTTTTT
CASSLPSNTGELFF
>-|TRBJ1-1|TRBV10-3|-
TGTGCCATCAGTGATTTGAAGGGAGGAGGCACTGAAGCTTTCTTT
CAISDLKGGGTEAFF
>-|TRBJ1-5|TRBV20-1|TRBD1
TGCAGTGCTAGAGTTGGACAGGATTACCTCTTAAGTCAGCCCCAGCATTTT
CSARVGQDYLLSQPQHF
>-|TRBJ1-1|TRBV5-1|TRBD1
TGCGCCAGCAGCAGGGGACAGATAGGAAGTAACACTGAAGCTTTCTTT
CASSRGQIGSNTEAFF
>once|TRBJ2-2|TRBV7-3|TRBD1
TGTGCCAGCAGCTTGGGGGGACAGGGGGCCGTAGGGGAGCTGTTTTTT
CASSLGGQGAVGELFF
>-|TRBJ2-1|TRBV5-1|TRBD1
TGCGCCAGCAGCCGGAGGACAGGGGCCAATGAGCAGTTCTTC
CASSRRTGANEQFF
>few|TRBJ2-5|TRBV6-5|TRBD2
TGTGCCAGCAGTTCGACTAGCGGGTGGGGGGAGACCCAGTACTTC
CASSSTSGWGETQYF
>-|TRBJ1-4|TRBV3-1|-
TGTGCCAGCAGCCAATATATGGCTGAAAAACTGTTTTTT
CASSQYMAEKLFF